Shown below are 25 T cell receptor delta chains from a single sample sequenced in a study of γδ T cells in repeated Plasmodium falciparum infection. Flow sorting of PBMC yielded separate Vgamma9/Vdelta2+ and Vdelta2-negative gammadelta T cell populations for bulk repertoire analysis. TCRdb re-called clones from the multiplex PCR reads using CATT. Here the sample spans some 50,000 delta-chain clones, over 1.5% being singletons. Material: gamma-delta T cells from blood. These TCRs come from a pool of human donors (malaria-infected and uninfected, not separated).

Turning to this clone: The TCRdb protein comes from a much larger clone and disagrees with this DNA's translation at residue 3, likely due to a read error; the protein given here is derived from the DNA. The chain uses TRDV3 and TRDJ1, with D hard to call. Matching the DNA to germline supplied the J gene, which TCRdb does not give. Germline CDR1 is TVYSNPD and CDR2 is GDNSRS (reference sequence). Between the trimmed V and J ends, which lost 4 bases and 0 bases, there was a span of 15 bases. The CDR3 runs 14 residues. The CDR3 region has the DNA TGTGCCTCTTTTGTTCCGTGTTACACCGATAAACTCATCTTT. This gives the protein CASFVPCYTDKLIF.

Concerning this clone itself: TCRdb lists the protein of a much larger clone for this DNA, which differs at residue 16, so this is likely a read error; the protein given here is translated from the DNA itself. This chain links TRDV3 with TRDJ1; no reliable D call. CDR3 length: 17 amino acids. Germline CDR1 is TVYSNPD and CDR2 is GDNSRS (reference sequence). This CDR3 reads CAFRTTTPQFHTDKLTF. As DNA, the CDR3 is TGTGCCTTTCGAACGACTACGCCACAATTCCACACCGATAAACTCACCTTT.

Notes on this clone: TCRdb has a much larger clone's protein, which differs at residue 15 from the translation of this DNA, likely because of a read error; what is shown is the protein translated from the DNA. V gene TRDV1 combines with J gene TRDJ1, with 11 bases lining up with TRDD3. TCRdb does not report a J gene; here it was assigned by matching the DNA to germline references. Germline V CDR1 and CDR2: TSWWSYY, QGS. This CDR3 is 19 amino acids long. Germline trimming cut 3 bases from V and 7 bases from J; bases unmatched to any gene: 19. The CDR3 reads CALGDAHRTGGYEAGKLIF. DNA of the CDR3: TGTGCTCTTGGGGATGCTCACCGTACTGGGGGATATGAGGCCGGTAAACTCATCTTT.

There are many counts of this clone. Given a much more abundant clone one base away, this may be a read error. The J gene is TRDJ1, the V gene TRDV1; no clear D gene. Germline CDR1 and CDR2: TSWWSYY and QGS. Trimming removed 0 bases from V and 6 bases from J, with 26 bases in between. The CDR3 totals 19 residues. The chain's CDR3 is CALGELESSRSFITYKLIF. The CDR3 DNA is TGTGCTCTTGGGGAACTAGAGTCGTCCCGGTCCTTTATTACCTATAAACTCATCTTT.

The table lists this clone with many counts. The TCRdb protein comes from a much larger clone and disagrees with this DNA's translation at residue 5, likely due to a read error; the protein given here is derived from the DNA. The chain employs TRDV1 and TRDJ1, with 13 bases aligning to TRDD3. Trimming cost V 9 bases and J 1 base; bases outside gene matches: 17. Germline values: CDR1 TSWWSYY, CDR2 QGS. This CDR3 region has 19 residues. The CDR3 DNA sequence: TGTGCTCTCAATCGCAAGGCAAACTGGGGGATACGGCCCACCGATAAACTCATCTTT. The encoded protein is CALNRKANWGIRPTDKLIF.

For this clone: TCRdb's protein for this DNA is that of a much larger clone and differs from the translation at residue 10, likely a read error; the protein shown is the DNA translation. No J gene was assigned, while the V gene was called as TRDV1; the table assigns TRDD3, which was not confirmed against the DNA. From germline, CDR1 is TSWWSYY and CDR2 QGS. This CDR3 is 17 amino acids long. In nucleotides, the CDR3 is TGTGCTCTTGGGGAACTCTCGTCATTCCGGGGGATACGACGCCTCATCTTT. It yields the protein CALGELSSFRGIRRLIF.

This clone was picked up many times. CDR3 nucleotide sequence: TGTGCCTGTGACTCCCTGGGAGACCTGGGGGCTCGATACACCGATAAACTCATCTTT. Translation gives CACDSLGDLGARYTDKLIF. The J gene is TRDJ1, the V gene TRDV2; 7 bases agree with TRDD3. The CDR3 spans 19 residues. Per germline, CDR1 GEAIGNYY and CDR2 EKD. V lost 3 bases to trimming and J lost 0 bases; unmatched junction nucleotides: 18.

This clone was counted ten times or more. Translating this DNA gives a protein that differs at residue 10 from the TCRdb one, which belongs to a much larger clone; a read error is likely, and the protein shown is this translation. The V call is TRDV2, the J call TRDJ1, with D possibly matching TRDD3 (5 bases). Germline V CDR1 and CDR2: GEAIGNYY, EKD. Deletions cut 0 bases from V and 7 bases from J, with 23 bases between. The CDR3 is made up of 17 amino acids. The CDR3 protein is CACDTRVDTWCECKLIF. In nucleotides, the CDR3 is TGTGCCTGTGACACCCGTGTTGATACTTGGTGCGAGTGTAAACTCATCTTT.

This clone showed up many times. This likely reflects a read error, since a far larger clone is one base away. The chain combines TRDV1 with TRDJ1; D is possibly TRDD3 (6 bases). The ends were cut back, 4 bases at V and 2 bases at J, with 20 bases in the middle. CDR1 TSWWSYY and CDR2 QGS come from the germline V gene. The CDR3 totals 17 residues. The CDR3 is CALGVGARGFSTDKLIF. The CDR3 nucleotides read TGTGCTCTTGGGGTCGGGGCTAGGGGATTCTCTACCGATAAACTCATCTTT.

This clone was seen many times. The chain uses TRDV1 and TRDJ1, with 9 nucleotides matching TRDD3. The germline V gene has CDR1 TSWWSYY and CDR2 QGS. J gave up 1 base and V 2 bases, and 26 bases lay outside the gene matches. This CDR3 region has 23 residues. The CDR3 protein is CALGELPSLPYWGSLFGTDKLIF. The CDR3, as DNA: TGTGCTCTTGGGGAATTGCCTTCCCTTCCTTACTGGGGGAGTCTTTTCGGCACCGATAAACTCATCTTT.

Note on this clone: A far larger clone is one base from this, pointing to a likely read error. Other DNA sequences from this sample encode an identical CDR3 as well. The rearrangement uses TRDV3 and TRDJ1; D is possibly TRDD3 (5 bases). Looked up from germline, CDR1 is TVYSNPD and CDR2 is GDNSRS (reference sequence). The CDR3 spans 19 residues. The CDR3 coding sequence is TGTGCCATACGTGCTCATTCTGAATTGTGCGAAAGTGCCACCGATAAGCTCATCTTT. Translation gives CAIRAHSELCESATDKLIF.

This clone showed up just a few times. The protein given by TCRdb reflects a much larger clone and differs at residue 13 from this DNA's translation, likely from a read error; the protein shown is the DNA's translation. The chain carries TRDV1 and TRDJ1; TRDD3 matches 13 bases. The J gene comes from matching the DNA to germline here; TCRdb lacks it. The CDR3 runs to 19 residues. Trimming at V came to 0 bases and at J to 4 bases, leaving 11 bases not matched to a gene. CDR1 is TSWWSYY and CDR2 is QGS in the germline V gene. DNA for the CDR3: TGTGCTCTTGGGGAACTTCCTCACAACTGGGGGATACGCAACGATAAACTCATCTTT. This codes for CALGELPHNWGIRNDKLIF.

This clone was seen a handful of times. TCRdb's listed protein matches a much larger clone and diverges from this DNA's translation at residue 12, likely through a read error; the protein shown comes from the DNA. CDR3 DNA: TGTGCTCTTGGGGAATTTTTTCCGTTTTCCTACGCGGGGGGATACGTAGCCACCGATAAACTCATCTTT. The encoded protein is CALGEFFPFSYAGGYVATDKLIF. This rearrangement joins TRDV1 to TRDJ1; TRDD3 matches 10 bases. No J gene was available from TCRdb, and it was assigned here by a germline match of the DNA. Germline V lookup: CDR1 TSWWSYY, CDR2 QGS. V lost 2 bases to trimming and J lost 1 base; unmatched junction nucleotides: 25. CDR3 size: 23 residues.

This clone appeared a few times. TCRdb has a much larger clone's protein, which differs at residue 3 from the translation of this DNA, likely because of a read error; what is shown is the protein translated from the DNA. The V gene is TRDV1, the J gene TRDJ1; weak D call: TRDD3 (5 bases). From germline, CDR1 is TSWWSYY and CDR2 QGS. The CDR3 loop spans 16 amino acids. In DNA form, the CDR3 reads TGTGCTCGTGGGGAAGGATGGGTCTTGTACACCGATAAACTCATCTTT. Translating it yields CARGEGWVLYTDKLIF.

This clone was counted between two and nine times. TCRdb's protein, taken from a much larger clone, differs from this DNA's translation at residue 3, likely owing to a read error; the protein displayed comes from the DNA. The chain joins TRDV2 to TRDJ1; the match to TRDD3 covers 7 bases. No J gene is reported in TCRdb; it was inferred here by comparing the DNA with germline. This CDR3 is 15 amino acids long. CDR1 GEAIGNYY and CDR2 EKD come from the germline V gene. The CDR3 coding sequence is TGTGCCCGTGACACCGTAGGGGGATACACCGATAAACTCATCTTT. Amino acids: CARDTVGGYTDKLIF.

As for this clone: TCRdb has a much larger clone's protein, which differs at residue 4 from the translation of this DNA, likely because of a read error; what is shown is the protein translated from the DNA. This chain connects TRDV1 to TRDJ1, with 9 nucleotides matching TRDD3. In germline, CDR1 is TSWWSYY, CDR2 QGS. The ends lost 7 bases at V and 7 bases at J; junction bases unmatched: 19. This CDR3 spans 17 amino acids. CDR3 nucleotide sequence: TGTGCTCTTGCTCCCAGCCTGGGGGATGAGGACCTCTCTAAACTCATCTTT. It codes for CALAPSLGDEDLSKLIF.

This clone was picked up a small number of times. TCRdb attributes to this sequence the protein of a much larger clone, which differs from the DNA translation at residue 6; a read error is likely, and the protein displayed is translated from the DNA. The rearrangement uses TRDV1 and TRDJ1; D gene uncertain. CDR1 is TSWWSYY, CDR2 QGS, per germline. CDR3 length: 15 residues. CDR3 loop: CALGELPRWDDKLIF. CDR3 coding DNA: TGTGCTCTTGGGGAATTGCCCCGTTGGGACGATAAACTCATTTTT.

This clone was detected many times. This chain joins TRDV2 and TRDJ3; the D is unclear. TCRdb records no J gene; here it was assigned by comparing the DNA to germline. The V end lost 0 bases, the J end lost 0 bases, and 11 bases lay between the germline ends. This CDR3 region has 18 residues. CDR1 is GEAIGNYY, CDR2 EKD, per germline. CDR3 loop: CACDTGWNSSWDTRQMFF. Written as DNA, the CDR3 is TGTGCCTGTGACACCGGCTGGAACAGCTCCTGGGACACCCGACAGATGTTTTTC.

As regards this clone: Translating this DNA gives a protein that differs at residue 10 from the TCRdb one, which belongs to a much larger clone; a read error is likely, and the protein shown is this translation. The rearrangement joins TRDV2 to TRDJ1; 7 nucleotides line up with TRDD3. The germline V gene encodes CDR1 GEAIGNYY and CDR2 EKD. The CDR3 consists of 16 residues. The V gene end was trimmed by 4 bases and the J gene end by 4 bases; junction bases not matched to a gene: 14. CDR3 protein: CACDYTGDLGVDKLIF. The DNA for the CDR3 is TGTGCCTGTGATTATACTGGGGATTTGGGGGTCGATAAACTCATCTTT.

The table lists this clone with a few counts. The amino acid sequence in TCRdb belongs to a much larger clone and departs from this DNA's translation at residue 6, likely a sequencing read error; the sequence shown is translated from the DNA. The chain combines TRDV1 with TRDJ1, with 8 bases matching TRDD3. Germline matching of the DNA provided the J gene here, since TCRdb leaves it blank. The germline V gene encodes CDR1 TSWWSYY and CDR2 QGS. CDR3 size: 21 residues. Trimming at V came to 4 bases and at J to 0 bases, leaving 22 bases not matched to a gene. The CDR3 DNA sequence: TGTGCTCTTGGGGGGAGCCCTCCTTTCGTACTGGGGGCCTTGTACACCGATAAACTCATCTTT. Amino acids: CALGGSPPFVLGALYTDKLIF.

About this clone itself: This is likely an artifact of a read error, given a far larger clone one base away. Other nucleotide sequences in the sample specify the same CDR3. The chain links TRDV1 to TRDJ1; D is perhaps TRDD2 (6 bases). No J gene is reported in TCRdb; it was inferred here by comparing the DNA with germline. CDR1 TSWWSYY and CDR2 QGS come from the germline V gene. V lost 6 bases and J lost 0, with 26 bases in between. CDR3 size: 19 residues. For the CDR3, the DNA is TGTGCTCTTGGATCTTCCTTCCCCGGCCATCCCGCCCACACCGATAAACTCATCTTT. Its translation is CALGSSFPGHPAHTDKLIF.

The table lists this clone with a few counts. A far larger clone lies a single base away; this is likely a read error. Other DNA variants within this sample encode the same CDR3. V usage is TRDV1 and J usage is TRDJ1; 10 nucleotides align to TRDD3. No J segment appears in TCRdb, so it was assigned here by matching the sequence to germline. This CDR3 spans 17 amino acids. V lost 2 bases and J lost 8; bases outside the gene matches: 14. Germline V gives CDR1 TSWWSYY, CDR2 QGS. CDR3 residues: CALGECLRWGIPGKLIF. As DNA, the CDR3 is TGTGCTCTTGGGGAATGTCTACGATGGGGGATACCTGGCAAACTCATCTTT.

Comments on this clone: A read error likely explains why the TCRdb protein, taken from a much larger clone, differs from this DNA's translation at residue 16; the protein shown is translated from the DNA. V gene TRDV1 combines with J gene TRDJ1; 8 bases align to TRDD3. TCRdb gives no J gene; it was assigned here by matching the DNA to germline. CDR1 TSWWSYY and CDR2 QGS come from the germline V gene. CDR3 length: 22 amino acids. With 3 bases clipped from V and 3 bases from J, the junction kept 27 bases outside the gene matches. In DNA form, the CDR3 reads TGTGCTCTTGGGGAGCCCAATACAGCTCGGATACTGGGGGTCCTCCCGCCCGATAAACTCATCTTT. Translated: CALGEPNTARILGVLPPDKLIF.

This clone was detected only a few times. The protein in TCRdb stems from a much larger clone and differs at residue 11 from this DNA's translation, likely a read error; here the protein is translated from the DNA. The rearrangement links TRDV1 to TRDJ1; D may be TRDD2 (5 bases). V lost 0 bases to trimming and J lost 3 bases, with 23 bases between them. Germline CDR1 is TSWWSYY and CDR2 is QGS. The CDR3 sequence is 19 residues long. The CDR3 here is CALGELRAYPERKADKLIF. The CDR3 DNA reads TGTGCTCTTGGGGAACTCAGGGCCTACCCGGAGAGAAAGGCCGATAAACTCATCTTT.

This clone has just a few counts. Only one base separates this from a far larger clonotype, so it likely reflects a read error. Other DNA variants within this sample encode the same CDR3. The chain links TRDV2 to TRDJ1; 13 bases line up with TRDD3. The J gene was not available in TCRdb and was assigned here by matching the DNA to germline segments. There are 14 residues in the CDR3. CDR1 and CDR2 (germline): GEAIGNYY, EKD. The CDR3 DNA is TGCGCCTGTGACACTGGGGGATACGGGGGTAAACTCATCTTT. Its protein product is CACDTGGYGGKLIF.